Below, 9 T cell receptor beta chains from the same sample are listed, as sequenced in a study of T cell changes during pregnancy in multiple sclerosis. Here immunoSEQ multiplex PCR was the method, and the copy in TCRdb shows in-frame clones only, minus some. The data hold about 84,000 clones, with over 85% observed a single time. The sequences come from peripheral blood, collected in the second trimester of pregnancy. All receptors come from a female donor in good health, enrolled as a control in a pregnancy study.

This clone was seen a single time. This chain connects TRBV6-1 to TRBJ2-7, with 11 bases identical to TRBD2. The CDR3 contains 18 residues. V lost 3 bases and J lost 1; bases outside the gene matches: 11. CDR1 and CDR2 (germline): MNHNS, SASEGT. The CDR3 DNA follows: TGTGCCAGCAGTGACGGGCTAGCGGGAGGTCCTGTTTCCTACGAGCAGTACTTC. Its translation: CASSDGLAGGPVSYEQYF.

A single count supports this clone. It is likely a read error, because the conserved phenylalanine at the end of the CDR3 is missing. It is unclear where the CDR3 begins or ends on the DNA, so no DNA is shown, and the CDR3 is as TCRdb lists it. This rearrangement joins TRBV27 to TRBJ2-7; the table's D call of TRBD2 was not tested on the DNA. The CDR3 totals 13 residues, both ends included. CDR1 is MNHEY and CDR2 is SMNVEV in the germline V gene (reference sequence). The chain's CDR3 is CASSPTWAGASLI.

J is TRBJ2-7 and V is TRBV10-3, with 8 bases matching TRBD1. The CDR3 length is 14 residues. Germline CDR1 and CDR2: ENHRY and SYGVKD. Unmatched junction bases numbered 10, after V lost 7 bases and J lost 5 bases. The CDR3 sequence: CAITRTGSFDEQYF. In DNA, the CDR3 is TGTGCCATCACCCGGACAGGGAGTTTCGACGAGCAGTACTTC.

The chain has TRBV10-3 and TRBJ2-5, with D perhaps TRBD2 (7 bases). V lost 5 bases and J 2 bases, leaving 15 bases between the germline ends. This CDR3 is 15 amino acids long. In germline, CDR1 is ENHRY, CDR2 SYGVKD. This chain's CDR3 is CAISPGGGGQETQYF. In nucleotides, the CDR3 is TGTGCCATCAGTCCGGGGGGCGGTGGTCAAGAGACCCAGTACTTC.

This chain links TRBV5-1 with TRBJ2-1; 11 positions match TRBD2. The V gene's germline CDR1 is SGHRS and CDR2 YFSETQ. The CDR3 covers 15 residues. The V gene end was trimmed by 4 bases and the J gene end by 4 bases; junction bases not matched to a gene: 4. The CDR3 is CASSTGTSGYNEQFF. The DNA for the CDR3 is TGCGCCAGCAGCACTGGGACTAGCGGATACAATGAGCAGTTCTTC.

This chain connects TRBV28 to TRBJ2-4, with D possibly matching TRBD2 (5 bases). This CDR3 has 16 residues. Deletions cut 5 bases from V and 8 bases from J, with 22 bases between. Germline lookup yields CDR1 MDHEN and CDR2 SYDVKM. CDR3 sequence (DNA): TGTGCCAGCAGTCCCCCCCTAGGCACCTCAGCGGACATTCAGTACTTC. It codes for CASSPPLGTSADIQYF.

The genes are TRBV27 and TRBJ2-3, with D unclear. The CDR3 extends over 10 amino acids. Trimming removed 4 bases at V and 8 bases at J, with 4 bases between. Germline CDR1 and CDR2: MNHEY and SMNVEV (reference sequence). CDR3 sequence (DNA): TGTGCCAGCAGTTCCGGTACGCAGTATTTT. It codes for CASSSGTQYF.

The chain joins TRBV28 to TRBJ2-2; 7 nucleotides match TRBD1. The CDR3 spans 14 residues. Losses at the gene ends were 5 bases for V and 6 bases for J; bases not matched to a gene: 6. Germline V CDR1 and CDR2: MDHEN, SYDVKM. CDR3 loop: CASSTGEVAGELFF. As DNA, the CDR3 is TGTGCCAGCAGTACAGGGGAAGTGGCCGGGGAGCTGTTTTTT.

J is TRBJ2-2 and V is TRBV5-1; 12 nucleotides match TRBD2. Trimming took 4 bases from V and 7 from J; bases not matched to a gene: 5. Germline values: CDR1 SGHRS, CDR2 YFSETQ. There are 15 residues in the CDR3. DNA for the CDR3: TGCGCCAGCAGCGCGACTAGCGGGAGTTACGGGGAGCTGTTTTTT. Its translation is CASSATSGSYGELFF.